Listed below are T cell receptor beta chains from one sample, sequenced in a study of T-cell reconstitution after alpha-beta-depleted transplantation in children. TCRdb re-called the PCR reads with MiXCR, one entry per CDR3 protein. The repertoire consists of 100,000 to 130,000 distinct CDR3 sequences, with approximately 6% occurring once and the leading ten covering 20% to 25%. This specimen was PBMCs, mostly from graft donor cells, taken 360 days after TCRalphabeta/CD19-depleted stem cell transplant. The origin of the receptors is a male patient between 2 and 10 years old who had a stem cell transplant for acute lymphoblastic leukemia, so the T cells may come from the graft donor. Each CDR3 is given with its conserved first and last residue. A D gene is named only where the DNA matches it firmly. The size entry is marked missing in some rows and otherwise reads once, few, many or a size class.

TRBV30,many,TRBJ2-1,-,CAWSKPDLFYNEQFF,TGTGCCTGGAGTAAGCCTGACTTATTCTACAATGAGCAGTTCTTC
TRBV7-8,many,TRBJ2-3,-,CASSFRDTQYF,TGTGCCAGCAGCTTCAGAGATACGCAGTATTTT
TRBV4-3,many,TRBJ2-7,TRBD2,CASSQDYSGLGREEQYF,TGCGCCAGCAGCCAAGATTATTCGGGACTAGGAAGGGAAGAACAGTACTTC
TRBV15,many,TRBJ2-7,-,CATSRVRRGNPLYEQYF,TGTGCCACCAGCAGAGTTAGGCGGGGTAATCCCCTTTACGAGCAGTACTTC
TRBV5-1,-,TRBJ2-7,-,CASSVGWEQYF,TGCGCCAGCAGCGTGGGGTGGGAGCAGTACTTC
TRBV7-9,many,TRBJ2-4,TRBD1,CASSYDRGEKNIQYF,TGTGCCAGCAGCTACGACAGGGGAGAAAAAAACATTCAGTACTTC
TRBV12-3/TRBV12-4,few,TRBJ1-3,-,CASSLGPGGNTIYF,TGTGCCAGCAGTTTAGGGCCAGGTGGAAACACCATATATTTT
TRBV4-3,many,TRBJ2-1,-,CASSQVRWPYNEQFF,TGCGCCAGCAGCCAAGTCCGTTGGCCCTACAATGAGCAGTTCTTC
TRBV28,many,TRBJ2-1,-,CASSLTGVSSYNEQFF,TGTGCCAGCAGTTTAACGGGGGTCAGCTCCTACAATGAGCAGTTCTTC
TRBV7-2,many,TRBJ1-5,TRBD1,CASSRGTGGTKPQHF,TGTGCCAGCAGCAGAGGGACAGGGGGCACTAAGCCCCAGCATTTT
TRBV4-3,many,TRBJ1-6,-,CASSHVRGKDNSPLHF,TGCGCCAGCAGCCATGTTCGGGGGAAAGATAATTCACCCCTCCACTTT
TRBV11-2,-,TRBJ2-1,-,CASSAQGTEQFF,TGTGCCAGCAGCGCCCAGGGCACGGAGCAGTTCTTC
TRBV7-2,many,TRBJ2-7,-,CASSPTGGAYEQYF,TGTGCCAGCAGCCCCACAGGGGGGGCCTACGAGCAGTACTTC
TRBV25-1,many,TRBJ1-6,TRBD1,CASRETTHRDSNSPLHF,TGTGCCAGCAGAGAAACGACCCACCGGGACAGCAATTCACCCCTCCACTTT
TRBV30,-,TRBJ1-6,-,CAQEEVAGLALHF,TGTGCTCAGGAGGAGGTTGCCGGATTGGCCCTCCACTTT
TRBV5-6,many,TRBJ1-2,-,CASSKGVTGGYTF,TGTGCCAGCAGCAAAGGGGTTACGGGAGGCTACACCTTC
TRBV7-8,-,TRBJ1-1,-,CASSPNLFEAFF,TGTGCCAGCAGCCCCAACCTCTTTGAAGCTTTCTTT